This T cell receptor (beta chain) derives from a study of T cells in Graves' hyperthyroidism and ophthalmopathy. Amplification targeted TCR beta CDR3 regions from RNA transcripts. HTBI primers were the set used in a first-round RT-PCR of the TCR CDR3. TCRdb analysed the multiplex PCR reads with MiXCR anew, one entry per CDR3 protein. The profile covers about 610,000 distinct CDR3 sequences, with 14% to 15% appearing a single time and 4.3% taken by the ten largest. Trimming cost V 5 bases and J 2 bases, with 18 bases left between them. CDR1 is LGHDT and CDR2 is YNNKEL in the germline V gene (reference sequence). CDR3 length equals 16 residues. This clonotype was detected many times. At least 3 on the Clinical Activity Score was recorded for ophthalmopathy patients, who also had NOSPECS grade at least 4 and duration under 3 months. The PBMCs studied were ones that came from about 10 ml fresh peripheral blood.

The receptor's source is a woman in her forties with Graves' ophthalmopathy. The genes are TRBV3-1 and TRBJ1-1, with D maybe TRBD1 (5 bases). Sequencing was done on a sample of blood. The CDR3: CASSRTFGAPNTEAFF. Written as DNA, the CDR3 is TGTGCCAGCAGCAGAACGTTTGGGGCCCCCAACACTGAAGCTTTCTTT.